There are a few counts of the clone carrying this TCR beta chain. With a J-beta primer mix and a sample-barcoded 5' primer, a second PCR ran 7 to 11 cycles. Each CDR3 protein gets one entry after TCRdb re-called the 5' RACE reads with MiXCR. The sample lists about 1.1 million distinct CDR3 sequences; more than 30% were seen once. The germline V gene has CDR1 LGHNA and CDR2 YSLEER. The V gene end was trimmed by 2 bases and the J gene end by 4 bases; junction bases not matched to a gene: 11. This CDR3 region has 17 residues. The sample originates from a study of blood T cells in healthy people across ages.

V gene TRBV4-3 combines with J gene TRBJ2-5; 9 nucleotides agree with TRBD2. The sequenced sample consisted of blood. This receptor was identified in a man aged 18-30 years in good health. The CDR3 spells CASSQKLGSGGVETQYF. In nucleotides, the CDR3 is TGCGCCAGCAGCCAAAAGCTGGGTAGCGGGGGCGTAGAGACCCAGTACTTC.